This TCR beta chain was sequenced for a study of blood T cell repertoires in COVID-19. Study-wide context: Some COVID-19 samples were acute and others convalescent; all came from the United States, Italy and Spain. Sources were T cells, B-cell-depleted T cells, or PBMCs; the material itself was cDNA or gDNA.

As handled by the study authors: From reference gene primer amplification, estimates of nucleated cell counts were derived. Profiled with immunoSEQ multiplex PCR; TCRdb holds only in-frame clones, not every one. V and J calls and clone size follow that table, whereas D and trimming were derived from the DNA. The repertoire includes roughly 380,000 clones, around 85% of them detected once, and 3.6% sits in the top ten. The germline V gene has CDR1 WNHNN and CDR2 SYGVQD (reference sequence). Germline trimming cut 0 bases from V and 2 bases from J; bases unmatched to any gene: 2. This CDR3 has 15 amino acids.

The rearrangement joins TRBV10-1 to TRBJ2-7; 9 bases match TRBD1. The sequenced material came from peripheral blood. The sequence derives from a woman aged 18-29 years with acute or convalescent COVID-19. The CDR3 sequence: CASSESRTGAYEQYF. The DNA for the CDR3 is TGCGCCAGCAGTGAGTCGAGGACAGGGGCCTACGAGCAGTACTTC.